Below, 12 T cell receptor beta chains from the same sample are listed, as sequenced in a study of T cells in Graves' hyperthyroidism and ophthalmopathy. RNA transcripts yielded amplified TCR beta CDR3 regions. RT-PCR in the first round (using the HTBI primer set) targeted the TCR CDR3. One entry per CDR3 protein, called by TCRdb with MiXCR from the multiplex PCR reads. The sample lists around 430,000 distinct CDR3 sequences, under 15% occurring once. The sample taken for sequencing was blood. The receptor set was obtained from a woman aged 25 to 39 with Graves' hyperthyroidism.

The chain couples TRBV7-2 to TRBJ2-7; TRBD2 might be the D (6 bases). Deletions cut 5 bases from V and 5 bases from J, with 16 bases between. The CDR3 covers 14 residues. Germline-derived CDR1 and CDR2 are SGHTA and FQGNSA. CDR3 residues: CASSPGVWKNEQYF. In nucleotides, the CDR3 is TGTGCCAGCAGCCCGGGGGTTTGGAAGAACGAGCAGTACTTC.

This chain joins TRBV30 and TRBJ1-1; 10 bases align to TRBD1. The trim removed 1 base at V and 5 bases at J, leaving 10 bases unmatched. The CDR3 covers 16 residues. Germline V gene lookup returns CDR1 GTSNPN and CDR2 SVGIG (reference sequence). The CDR3 DNA sequence: TGTGCCTGGAGTGATGGACAGGGGGAGGCCCGGACTGAAGCTTTCTTT. It translates to CAWSDGQGEARTEAFF.

The chain employs TRBV7-9 and TRBJ2-5, with D hard to call. CDR1 and CDR2 (germline): SEHNR, FQNEAQ (reference sequence). The length of the CDR3 is 15 residues. The V end was cut by 6 bases, the J end by 5 bases, with 19 bases between. The CDR3, as DNA: TGTGCCAGCAGTCGGAATAAGGTTGGTCCGGAGACCCAGTACTTC. It translates to CASSRNKVGPETQYF.

The chain recombines TRBV24-1 with TRBJ2-1; the D gene is possibly TRBD2 (7 bases). Deletions cut 8 bases from V and 7 bases from J, with 20 bases between. Germline CDR1 is KGHDR and CDR2 is SFDVKD. The length of the CDR3 is 15 residues. The CDR3 reads CATMGASGGLNEQFF. The CDR3 coding sequence is TGTGCCACCATGGGGGCTAGCGGAGGACTAAATGAGCAGTTCTTC.

The chain combines TRBV20-1 with TRBJ2-2, with D possibly being TRBD2 (6 bases). The V gene's germline CDR1 is DFQATT and CDR2 SNEGSKA (reference sequence). This CDR3 region has 15 residues. V shed 3 bases and J shed 1 base, with 12 bases lying between them. CDR3 sequence: CSASWPGGNTGELFF. CDR3 DNA: TGCAGTGCTAGTTGGCCCGGGGGGAACACCGGGGAGCTGTTTTTT.

This clonotype was detected a few times. J is TRBJ1-5 and V is TRBV29-1, with a tentative D call TRBD1 (6 bases). The CDR3 runs to 14 residues. Trimming cost V 2 bases and J 6 bases, with 14 bases left between them. CDR1 and CDR2 from the germline V gene are SQVTM and ANQGSEA. CDR3 bases: TGCAGCGTTGAAATCGGGGGGGCGGGTCAGCCCCAGCATTTT. Protein product: CSVEIGGAGQPQHF.

This clonotype occurred many times. The rearrangement uses TRBV18 and TRBJ1-1, with D unclear. The CDR3 totals 13 residues. V dropped 1 base and J dropped 3 bases, with 6 bases sitting between them. Per the germline V gene, CDR1 is KGHSH and CDR2 is LQKENI. In DNA, the CDR3 is TGTGCCAGCTCACCACAGGGTTACACTGAAGCTTTCTTT. It codes for CASSPQGYTEAFF. The variable domain in full, with the rest retrieved from reference TRBV18 and TRBJ1-1, is NAGVMQNPRHLVRRRGQEARLRCSPMKGHSHVYWYRQLPEEGLKFMVYLQKENIIDESGMPKERFSAEFPKEGPSILRIQQVVRGDSAAYFCASSPQGYTEAFFGQGTRLTVV.

This clonotype came up a few times. The chain employs TRBV9 and TRBJ2-1, with D perhaps TRBD2 (5 bases). V shed 0 bases and J shed 6 bases, with 13 bases lying between them. This CDR3 region has 15 residues. In germline, CDR1 is SGDLS, CDR2 YYNGEE. CDR3 sequence reads: CASSVVGITSNEQFF. The CDR3 bases are TGTGCCAGCAGCGTAGTAGGGATAACTAGCAATGAGCAGTTCTTC.

The V call is TRBV7-2, the J call TRBJ2-1; 15 bases map to TRBD2. Germline V gives CDR1 SGHTA, CDR2 FQGNSA. Trimming at V came to 5 bases and at J to 8 bases, leaving 7 bases not matched to a gene. The CDR3 loop spans 16 amino acids. The CDR3 DNA reads as TGTGCCAGCAGCACCTACGGACTAGCGGGAGGGGATGAGCAGTTCTTC. The encoded protein is CASSTYGLAGGDEQFF.

This clonotype was seen at least ten times. The genes are TRBV3-1 and TRBJ1-2; TRBD1 is a possible D gene (5 bases). CDR1 LGHDT and CDR2 YNNKEL come from the germline V gene (reference sequence). CDR3 length equals 14 residues. The ends were cut back, 0 bases at V and 8 bases at J, with 13 bases in the middle. CDR3 in DNA: TGTGCCAGCAGCCAAGAGATACCAGGGAAAGGCTACACCTTC. This translates into CASSQEIPGKGYTF.

This clonotype was seen once. A much larger clone differs by one base, so this may be a read error. The chain has TRBV2 and TRBJ1-2; D might be TRBD1 (6 bases). The CDR3 has 12 residues. Germline V gives CDR1 SNHLY, CDR2 FYNNEI. Trimming removed 8 bases at V and 9 bases at J, with 16 bases between. The CDR3 DNA reads TGTGCCAGCGGGGAAGGGGGGGGAAGCTACACCTTC. This sequence encodes CASGEGGGSYTF. Using reference TRBV2 and TRBJ1-2 for the parts outside the CDR3, the full variable domain is EPEVTQTPSHQVTQMGQEVILRCVPISNHLYFYWYRQILGQKVEFLVSFYNNEISEKSEIFDDQFSVERPDGSNFTLKIRSTKLEDSAMYFCASGEGGGSYTFGSGTRLTVV.

This clonotype was seen repeatedly, ten times or more. The genes are TRBV29-1 and TRBJ2-7; 9 bases agree with TRBD1. V lost 3 bases and J lost 2; bases outside the gene matches: 5. Germline V CDR1 and CDR2: SQVTM, ANQGSEA. The CDR3 extends over 14 amino acids. The chain's CDR3 is CSVEARDRAYEQYF. The CDR3 DNA follows: TGCAGCGTTGAGGCCCGGGACAGGGCCTACGAGCAGTACTTC.